These T cell receptor beta chains were read from a single sample in a study of T-cell reconstitution after alpha-beta-depleted transplantation in children. TCRdb reprocessed the PCR reads via MiXCR and lists one record per CDR3 protein. The sample shows some 180,000 distinct CDR3 sequences, approximately 6.3% of them seen only once. The sequences come from PBMCs, collected before TCRalphabeta/CD19-depleted stem cell transplant. All receptors derive from a boy younger than 10 with acute lymphoblastic leukemia, due to receive a stem cell transplant. CDR3s include the opening cysteine and the closing phenylalanine or tryptophan. A D gene is named only where the DNA matches it firmly. For some rows the clone size is stated as once, few or many, or as a class when expanded; others skip it.

clone_size: few
v_call: TRBV7-2
cdr3_length: 15
j_call: TRBJ2-2
d_call: -
cdr3_aa: CASSSRTVNTGELFF
cdr3_nt: TGTGCCAGCAGCTCTCGGACTGTGAACACCGGGGAGCTGTTTTTT

clone_size: few
v_call: TRBV14
cdr3_length: 13
j_call: TRBJ1-1
d_call: -
cdr3_aa: CASSLTTGTEAFF
cdr3_nt: TGTGCCAGCAGCCTCACGACAGGAACTGAAGCCTTCTTT

clone_size: many
v_call: TRBV29-1
cdr3_length: 13
j_call: TRBJ1-2
d_call: -
cdr3_aa: CSGYNSGTYGYTF
cdr3_nt: TGCAGCGGATACAACTCCGGTACCTATGGCTACACCTTC

clone_size: many
v_call: TRBV29-1
cdr3_length: 14
j_call: TRBJ1-2
d_call: TRBD1
cdr3_aa: CSVERQGRSYGYTF
cdr3_nt: TGCAGCGTTGAGCGACAGGGTAGATCCTATGGCTACACCTTC

clone_size: many
v_call: TRBV4-3
cdr3_length: 15
j_call: TRBJ2-1
d_call: TRBD2
cdr3_aa: CASSPGLAGDDEQFF
cdr3_nt: TGCGCCAGCAGCCCGGGACTAGCGGGAGATGATGAGCAGTTCTTC

clone_size: many
v_call: TRBV20-1
cdr3_length: 12
j_call: TRBJ2-7
d_call: -
cdr3_aa: CTVDQLAYEQYF
cdr3_nt: TGCACCGTGGATCAGTTGGCCTACGAGCAGTACTTC

clone_size: many
v_call: TRBV7-2
cdr3_length: 12
j_call: TRBJ2-5
d_call: -
cdr3_aa: CASSQSPETQYF
cdr3_nt: TGTGCCAGCAGCCAATCCCCAGAGACCCAGTACTTC

clone_size: many
v_call: TRBV28
cdr3_length: 14
j_call: TRBJ2-5
d_call: -
cdr3_aa: CASSLVPGDKTQYF
cdr3_nt: TGTGCCAGCAGTTTAGTCCCGGGGGATAAGACCCAGTACTTC

clone_size: -
v_call: TRBV6-1
cdr3_length: 16
j_call: TRBJ1-3
d_call: TRBD1
cdr3_aa: CASSPWTGGDGNTIYF
cdr3_nt: TGTGCCAGCAGTCCCTGGACAGGGGGGGATGGAAACACCATATATTTT

clone_size: many
v_call: TRBV27
cdr3_length: 15
j_call: TRBJ2-3
d_call: -
cdr3_aa: CASSLQVGSTDTQYF
cdr3_nt: TGTGCCAGCAGTTTACAGGTCGGAAGCACAGATACGCAGTATTTT

clone_size: many
v_call: TRBV7-2
cdr3_length: 13
j_call: TRBJ1-1
d_call: -
cdr3_aa: CASSFSRNTEAFF
cdr3_nt: TGTGCCAGCAGCTTCAGCAGGAACACTGAAGCTTTCTTT

clone_size: few
v_call: TRBV5-6
cdr3_length: 14
j_call: TRBJ2-7
d_call: TRBD2
cdr3_aa: CASSLGGGYYEQYF
cdr3_nt: TGTGCCAGCAGCTTGGGGGGGGGTTACTACGAGCAGTACTTC

clone_size: -
v_call: TRBV3-1
cdr3_length: 16
j_call: TRBJ2-5
d_call: TRBD1
cdr3_aa: CACSQHGTGGQETQYF
cdr3_nt: TGTGCCTGCAGCCAACACGGGACAGGGGGGCAAGAGACCCAGTACTTC

clone_size: few
v_call: TRBV5-5
cdr3_length: 15
j_call: TRBJ2-1
d_call: -
cdr3_aa: CASSPMTSAYNEQFF
cdr3_nt: TGTGCCAGCAGTCCGATGACAAGCGCCTACAATGAGCAGTTCTTC

clone_size: few
v_call: TRBV5-1
cdr3_length: 12
j_call: TRBJ1-1
d_call: -
cdr3_aa: CASSLVGEEAFF
cdr3_nt: TGCGCCAGCAGCTTGGTGGGAGAGGAAGCTTTCTTT

clone_size: -
v_call: TRBV30
cdr3_length: 13
j_call: TRBJ2-1
d_call: TRBD2
cdr3_aa: CAWRTSDYNEQFF
cdr3_nt: TGTGCCTGGAGGACTAGCGACTACAATGAGCAGTTCTTC

clone_size: few
v_call: TRBV12-3/TRBV12-4
cdr3_length: 17
j_call: TRBJ2-5
d_call: TRBD2
cdr3_aa: CASSPLLRGGAGETQYF
cdr3_nt: TGTGCCAGCAGTCCCCTCCTTCGCGGGGGGGCGGGGGAGACCCAGTACTTC

clone_size: many
v_call: TRBV14
cdr3_length: 13
j_call: TRBJ2-3
d_call: -
cdr3_aa: CASSQWSLDTQYF
cdr3_nt: TGTGCCAGCAGCCAATGGTCACTGGATACGCAGTATTTT

clone_size: few
v_call: TRBV28
cdr3_length: 14
j_call: TRBJ1-5
d_call: -
cdr3_aa: CASIQRNSYQPQHF
cdr3_nt: TGTGCCAGCATTCAAAGGAATTCTTACCAGCCCCAGCATTTT

clone_size: many
v_call: TRBV20-1
cdr3_length: 13
j_call: TRBJ2-7
d_call: -
cdr3_aa: CRAERKDSYEQYF
cdr3_nt: TGCAGAGCCGAGAGAAAAGACAGCTACGAGCAGTACTTC

clone_size: many
v_call: TRBV4-2
cdr3_length: 16
j_call: TRBJ2-3
d_call: -
cdr3_aa: CASSPQGQRVTDTQYF
cdr3_nt: TGTGCCAGCAGCCCTCAAGGTCAGCGGGTCACAGATACGCAGTATTTT

clone_size: many
v_call: TRBV11-3
cdr3_length: 14
j_call: TRBJ2-2
d_call: -
cdr3_aa: CASSLGRGTGELFF
cdr3_nt: TGTGCCAGCAGCTTAGGGCGAGGAACCGGGGAGCTGTTTTTT